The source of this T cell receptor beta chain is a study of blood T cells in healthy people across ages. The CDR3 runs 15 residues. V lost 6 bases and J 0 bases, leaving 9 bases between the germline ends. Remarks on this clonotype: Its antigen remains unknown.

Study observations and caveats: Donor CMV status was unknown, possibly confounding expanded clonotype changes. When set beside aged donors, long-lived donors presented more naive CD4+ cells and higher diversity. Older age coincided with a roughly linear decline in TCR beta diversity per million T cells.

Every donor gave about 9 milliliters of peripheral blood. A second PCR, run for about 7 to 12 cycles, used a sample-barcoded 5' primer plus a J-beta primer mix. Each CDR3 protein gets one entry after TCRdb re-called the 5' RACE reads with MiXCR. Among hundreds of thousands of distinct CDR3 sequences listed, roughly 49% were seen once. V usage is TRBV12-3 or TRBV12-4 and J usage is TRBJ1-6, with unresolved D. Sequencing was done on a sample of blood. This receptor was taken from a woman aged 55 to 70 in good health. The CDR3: CASRIGSSYNSPLHF. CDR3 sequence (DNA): TGTGCCAGCAGAATCGGGAGCTCCTATAATTCACCCCTCCACTTT.